The clone carrying this T cell receptor (beta chain) was counted at least ten times. The antigen remains undetermined. The sample originates from a study of CD8 T cells in ankylosing spondylitis. Findings and caveats of the study: The study identified a TCR beta motif of under ten highly homologous variants that appeared characteristic of ankylosing spondylitis blood. Those disease-linked clones were CD8+; they were also relatively rare in peripheral blood.

This CDR3 has 14 amino acids. V lost 0 bases and J 6 bases, leaving 12 bases between the germline ends. Germline V gene data show CDR1 as SQVTM and CDR2 as ANQGSEA. TCRdb reprocessed the 5' RACE reads via MiXCR and lists one record per CDR3 protein. The table records 220,000 or so distinct CDR3 sequences, 18% of them present only once. The chain recombines TRBV29-1 with TRBJ2-4, with D possibly being TRBD2 (5 bases). The receptor was derived from a male donor with ankylosing spondylitis. Sequencing was done on a sample of blood, either unsorted or a sorted T cell fraction (not recorded which). The CDR3 sequence: CSVEDLGGGNIQYF. CDR3 nucleotide sequence: TGCAGCGTTGAAGATCTTGGCGGAGGAAACATTCAGTACTTC.